A single TCR beta chain is shown here with its context. Its antigen is unknown. This CDR3 comprises 14 residues. V lost 1 base and J 0 bases, leaving 6 bases between the germline ends. Germline V gene lookup returns CDR1 SEHNR and CDR2 FQNEAQ (reference sequence). Several immunoSEQ plates held equal portions of the genomic DNA taken from each subset. Per the authors' pipeline: Filtering of immunoSEQ junctional sequences could not match full-length read filtering. Using immunoSEQ multiplex PCR, the repertoire was profiled, and TCRdb retains in-frame clones only, with some absent. D and trimming come from the DNA, and the V and J calls and clone size come from that table. Of about 2,200,000 clones listed, more than 85% were seen once; the top ten hold 1.5% to 2%. The data derive from a study of shared clonotypes between healthy human individuals. Whole-study findings and limits: Sorted-subset sequencing, rarefaction showed, was incomplete despite large depth. Larger estimated richness was generally recorded for naive subsets relative to memory subsets.

CD8 cells classed as naive were CD45RO-negative and positively selected for CCR7, excluding terminally differentiated effector memory CD45RA+ cells. The clonotype was recovered from a young man in good health. Some clones in this sample may be carry-over from other donors' samples. The chain couples TRBV7-9 to TRBJ1-2; tentative D call: TRBD1 (6 bases). Sequencing was done on a sample of naive CD8+ T cells from PBMCs. CDR3 region: CASSLGDTNYGYTF. The CDR3 DNA reads as TGTGCCAGCAGCTTAGGGGACACTAACTATGGCTACACCTTC.